This entry lists 16 T cell receptor beta chains sequenced from one sample in a study of Ad26.COV2.S vaccination and SARS-CoV-2 variants. Treatment in this sample: about 20 received Ad26.COV2.S at low or high dose, single or two shots; about 5 received placebo; per-sample allocation not given. Samples analyzed were those drawn on day 63 after the first vaccine or placebo injection. TCRdb's copy holds only in-frame clones and misses some; the assay was immunoSEQ multiplex PCR. In the table there are just over 350,000 clones, 80% to 90% of which are singletons. The sample in question was peripheral blood, obtained in a trial of Ad26.COV2.S vaccine versus placebo. These receptors originate from a person aged 18-60 years who received the Ad26.COV2.S COVID-19 vaccine or a placebo.

This chain connects TRBV10-3 to TRBJ2-3, with 7 bases fitting TRBD1. CDR1 and CDR2 (germline): ENHRY, SYGVKD. This CDR3 has 15 residues. The J segment lost 2 bases and the V segment lost 6 bases, leaving 8 bases of the junction unmatched. Here the CDR3 reads CAIRAGQALTDTQYF. The CDR3 DNA follows: TGTGCCATCAGAGCAGGACAGGCGCTCACAGATACGCAGTATTTT.

This clone was recorded once. The chain employs TRBV2 and TRBJ2-6; D gene uncertain. The germline V gene encodes CDR1 SNHLY and CDR2 FYNNEI. Trimming removed 1 base from V and 0 bases from J, with 4 bases in between. The CDR3 runs to 15 residues. The CDR3 loop is CASSEGVSGANVLTF. CDR3 DNA sequence: TGTGCCAGCAGTGAAGGGGTCTCTGGGGCCAACGTCCTGACTTTC.

The chain is built from TRBV7-2 and TRBJ2-7; D gene ambiguous. Germline V gene sequence: CDR1 SGHTA, CDR2 FQGNSA. The V and J ends lost 0 bases and 5 bases respectively, with 11 bases between them. The CDR3 contains 14 residues. CDR3 sequence (DNA): TGTGCCAGCAGCTTAGCGTTTGGCCAAAACGAGCAGTACTTC. It yields the protein CASSLAFGQNEQYF.

The rearrangement links TRBV4-1 to TRBJ1-5, with D possibly TRBD1 on 6 matching bases. CDR3 length: 15 amino acids. Germline values: CDR1 MGHRA, CDR2 YSYEKL. V was clipped by 1 base and J by 5 bases, with 12 bases between them. The CDR3, as DNA: TGCGCCAGCAGCCAAGCGCAGGGGTTGGATCAGCCCCAGCATTTT. Protein sequence: CASSQAQGLDQPQHF.

This clone was recorded only once. The V and J genes are TRBV9 and TRBJ2-5; D not resolved. The length of the CDR3 is 13 residues. The V and J ends lost 0 bases and 2 bases respectively, with 5 bases between them. Germline V gene sequence: CDR1 SGDLS, CDR2 YYNGEE. As DNA, the CDR3 is TGTGCCAGCAGCGTAGTGTCACAAGAGACCCAGTACTTC. This translates into CASSVVSQETQYF.

The CDR3 sequence: CASSLSTVGKLFF. In nucleotides, the CDR3 is TGTGCCAGCAGTTTAAGTACAGTTGGAAAACTGTTTTTT. The rearrangement uses TRBV12-3 or TRBV12-4 and TRBJ1-4, with D hard to call. This CDR3 has 13 residues. The V and J ends lost 2 bases and 10 bases respectively, with 11 bases between them.

The V call is TRBV27, the J call TRBJ2-2, with D unclear. Germline CDR1 and CDR2: MNHEY and SMNVEV (reference sequence). Trimming stripped 7 bases from V and 1 base from J, with 7 bases between. This CDR3 contains 13 residues. DNA of the CDR3: TGTGCCAGCAAAACCCAGAACACCGGGGAGCTGTTTTTT. As protein: CASKTQNTGELFF.

V gene TRBV4-1 combines with J gene TRBJ2-1, with a tentative D call TRBD1 (6 bases). The germline gives CDR1 MGHRA, CDR2 YSYEKL. The CDR3 has 15 residues. V was trimmed by 0 bases and J by 4 bases, leaving 10 bases between them. The CDR3 loop is CASSQDPDRYNEQFF. The CDR3 DNA follows: TGCGCCAGCAGCCAAGACCCGGACAGATACAATGAGCAGTTCTTC.

The chain couples TRBV15 to TRBJ1-5, with TRBD1 identical over 9 bases. The V and J ends lost 3 bases and 4 bases, in that order; junction bases with no gene match: 1. This CDR3 contains 14 residues. CDR1 is LNHNV and CDR2 is YYDKDF in the germline V gene (reference sequence). DNA of the CDR3: TGTGCCACCAGCAGTGGACAGGGGAATCAGCCCCAGCATTTT. This sequence encodes CATSSGQGNQPQHF.

The V call is TRBV11-2, the J call TRBJ2-5; no clear D gene. The germline V gene encodes CDR1 SGHAT and CDR2 FQNNGV. The CDR3 covers 13 residues. Trimming cost V 1 base and J 5 bases, with 8 bases left between them. The chain's CDR3 is CASSLGMEETQYF. Here the CDR3 DNA reads TGTGCCAGCAGCTTAGGGATGGAGGAGACCCAGTACTTC.

V and J are TRBV5-5 and TRBJ2-1; 11 nucleotides agree with TRBD2. The V gene end was trimmed by 2 bases and the J gene end by 3 bases; junction bases not matched to a gene: 4. Germline V gene data show CDR1 as SGHKS and CDR2 as YYEKEE (reference sequence). This CDR3 spans 16 amino acids. The CDR3 here is CASSFPTSGNYNEQFF. As DNA, the CDR3 is TGTGCCAGCAGCTTTCCGACTAGCGGGAACTACAATGAGCAGTTCTTC. Drawing the rest from reference TRBV5-5 and TRBJ2-1, the complete variable domain is DAGVTQSPTHLIKTRGQQVTLRCSPISGHKSVSWYQQVLGQGPQFIFQYYEKEERGRGNFPDRFSARQFPNYSSELNVNALLLGDSALYLCASSFPTSGNYNEQFFGPGTRLTVL.

The J gene is TRBJ1-1, the V gene TRBV15; D is ambiguous. CDR1 and CDR2 (germline): LNHNV, YYDKDF (reference sequence). CDR3 length: 14 amino acids. V was shortened by 2 bases and J by 2 bases, with 9 bases between the two germline ends. CDR3 protein: CATSRSRHNTEAFF. The CDR3 DNA reads TGTGCCACCAGCAGATCCCGACATAACACTGAAGCTTTCTTT.

In nucleotides, the CDR3 is TGTGCCAGCAGTCTGGACACTGCCTATGGCTACACCTTC. This codes for CASSLDTAYGYTF. This rearrangement joins TRBV6-6 to TRBJ1-2; TRBD1 might be the D (5 bases). With 5 bases removed from V and 4 bases from J, the gap between germline ends came to 11 bases. Per germline, CDR1 MNHNY and CDR2 SVGAGI (reference sequence). This CDR3 spans 13 amino acids.

V gene TRBV7-2 combines with J gene TRBJ1-2; perhaps TRBD1 as D (5 bases). The germline V gene has CDR1 SGHTA and CDR2 FQGNSA. V lost 5 bases, J lost 4 bases, and 17 bases lay in between. The CDR3 is made up of 15 amino acids. CDR3 residues: CASSVGLAQAYGYTF. The CDR3 DNA is TGTGCCAGCAGCGTAGGCTTGGCACAGGCCTATGGCTACACCTTC.

This clone showed up just once. This chain joins TRBV19 and TRBJ1-4; D gene unclear. V was trimmed by 0 bases and J by 11 bases, leaving 19 bases between them. There are 16 residues in the CDR3. Germline assignment: CDR1 LNHDA and CDR2 SQIVND (reference sequence). In DNA form, the CDR3 reads TGTGCCAGTAGTATAGATTGGCAGCTCCAATTGGGGAAACTGTTTTTT. It is translated as CASSIDWQLQLGKLFF.

The genes are TRBV10-3 and TRBJ2-5; 8 nucleotides align to TRBD1. V shed 8 bases and J 5 bases; nucleotides not matched to a gene: 16. The germline gives CDR1 ENHRY, CDR2 SYGVKD. This CDR3 contains 16 residues. CDR3 sequence (DNA): TGTGCCATCTCTCGCGGAGCAGGGGGCTTAGGGGAGACCCAGTACTTC. Its protein product is CAISRGAGGLGETQYF.